This T cell receptor (beta chain) was documented in a study of graft-versus-host responses after intestinal transplantation. Study-level information: The transplants performed in recipients were multivisceral, liver-intestinal, or isolated intestinal. Each patient got anti-thymocyte globulin induction, then tacrolimus and steroids for roughly 3 years.

Whole-study results and caveats: Among recipient marrow samples, GvH clones were found; some appeared first in ileum or blood.

Notes on this clone: Its antigen is currently unknown.

Profiling relied on immunoSEQ multiplex PCR, and the TCRdb table lists in-frame clones only, not all of them. This table has roughly 50,000 clones, over 90% appearing once. Germline V CDR1 and CDR2: SGDLS, YYNGEE. J lost 4 bases, V lost 4 bases, and 6 bases had no gene match. The CDR3 runs to 15 residues. This receptor was identified in a human donor who was the organ donor for an intestinal transplant. The chain couples TRBV9 to TRBJ2-1; 9 bases are shared with TRBD1. The sample here was unstimulated CD4+ T cells sorted from spleen or lymph node cells, taken before transplant. DNA of the CDR3: TGTGCCAGCAGCACCGGGACAGGGACATACAATGAGCAGTTCTTC. It yields the protein CASSTGTGTYNEQFF.